The T cell receptor (beta chain) under discussion was sequenced for a study of beta chain features in type 1 diabetes. Study-wide results and limits: For patients and controls alike, PCR might favor shorter templates to the same degree. Among all four CD4+ subsets, Type 1 diabetes patients had TCRB CDR3s that were moderately but significantly shorter.

The CDR3 runs to 16 residues. The V gene's germline CDR1 is MGHRA and CDR2 YSYEKL. V lost 4 bases to trimming and J lost 6 bases, with 16 bases between them. Isolated RNA was reverse transcribed in full, so expressed TCRB transcripts were sequenced. Produced via immunoSEQ multiplex PCR; TCRdb's table is partial and in-frame only. The repertoire holds approximately 150,000 clones, with about 13% as singletons. Comment on this clone: What it binds is unknown.

The sequencing sample was made of central memory CD4+ T cells from blood. This sequence joins TRBV4-1 and TRBJ1-6; D is uncertain. The clonotype was recovered from a young man with type 1 diabetes. CDR3 region: CASSLASHGSNSPLHF. The DNA for the CDR3 is TGCGCCAGCAGCCTCGCGTCCCATGGGAGTAATTCACCCCTCCACTTT.